This record looks at one T cell receptor (beta chain) sequence and its context. The sample belongs to a study of blood T cell repertoires in COVID-19. Study in general: COVID-19 samples from acute and convalescent phases originated in the United States, Italy and Spain. PBMCs, B-cell-depleted T cells, or T cells were the source of the cDNA or gDNA that made up the material.

Per the study methods: Estimated nucleated cell counts came from reference gene primer amplification. Assay: immunoSEQ multiplex PCR; the TCRdb copy retains only in-frame clones and omits some. V and J calls and clone size are those listed in that table; D and trimming were worked out from the DNA. This table holds about 300,000 clones, approximately 89% found once. Recruited during active infection, patients (from Seattle) were subsequently followed longitudinally. The V and J ends lost 3 bases and 4 bases respectively, with 13 bases between them. Germline CDR1 DFQATT, CDR2 SNEGSKA (reference sequence). The CDR3 consists of 14 residues.

This TCR came from a woman aged 30 to 39 with COVID-19, enrolled during active disease. J is TRBJ1-3 and V is TRBV20-1, with D perhaps TRBD1 (6 bases). Sequenced input: peripheral blood. CDR3 in DNA: TGCAGTGCTAGTAGGGGACAACTCGGAAACACCATATATTTT. This encodes CSASRGQLGNTIYF.